Following are 10 T cell receptor beta chains from one sample sequenced in a study of blood T cell repertoires in COVID-19. Assay: immunoSEQ multiplex PCR; the TCRdb copy retains only in-frame clones and omits some. This sample carries hundreds of thousands of clones, approximately 90% of them seen once, and the ten largest clones take around 2.2%. The specimen sequenced was peripheral blood. The receptors come from a woman between 50 and 59 years old who had recovered from COVID-19.

The rearrangement links TRBV7-2 to TRBJ1-2, with a weak D call TRBD1 (5 bases). Looked up from germline, CDR1 is SGHTA and CDR2 is FQGNSA. CDR3 length: 15 amino acids. Trimming stripped 2 bases from V and 2 bases from J, with 12 bases between. The CDR3 reads CASSLQGFTNYGYTF. Written as DNA, the CDR3 is TGTGCCAGCAGCTTACAGGGCTTTACCAACTATGGCTACACCTTC.

DNA for the CDR3: TGTGCCAGCAGCTTAGCGATTCCTTGGGACAGGGAGTCTGAGCAGTTCTTC. As protein: CASSLAIPWDRESEQFF. The chain employs TRBV11-3 and TRBJ2-1, with TRBD1 identical over 9 bases. CDR1 and CDR2 (germline): SGHNT, YENEEA. Germline trimming cut 1 base from V and 9 bases from J; bases unmatched to any gene: 13. CDR3 length equals 17 residues.

As for this clone: One junction end disagrees with the germline gene, perhaps due to a read error. CDR3: CASSPTPGTSQETQYF. The CDR3 DNA reads as TGTGCTAGCAGCCCGACACCCGGGACTTCCCAAGAGACCCAGTACTTC. J is TRBJ2-5 and V is TRBV7-7; tentative D call: TRBD2 (6 bases). This CDR3 has 16 residues. Germline V gene lookup returns CDR1 SSHAT and CDR2 FNYEAQ (reference sequence).

The chain employs TRBV30 and TRBJ1-1, with D perhaps TRBD1 (6 bases). Trimming shortened V by 7 bases and J by 0 bases, and 15 bases separated the two germline ends. CDR1 is GTSNPN and CDR2 is SVGIG in the germline V gene (reference sequence). The CDR3 runs to 14 residues. CDR3 sequence: CASRPAGVNTEAFF. The CDR3 coding sequence is TGTGCCTCCCGCCCGGCAGGGGTGAACACTGAAGCTTTCTTT.

In its sample, this clone was seen once. V gene TRBV7-2 combines with J gene TRBJ2-1; D unclear. The V gene's germline CDR1 is SGHTA and CDR2 FQGNSA. This CDR3 spans 16 amino acids. The V end lost 6 bases, the J end lost 3 bases, and 18 bases lay between the germline ends. The CDR3 nucleotides are TGTGCCAGCAGGCACCTCACAGAGAAGAACTACAATGAGCAGTTCTTC. Residues: CASRHLTEKNYNEQFF.

V and J are TRBV19 and TRBJ2-1; 15 bases are shared with TRBD2. CDR3 length: 14 amino acids. Germline-derived CDR1 and CDR2 are LNHDA and SQIVND (reference sequence). With 5 bases clipped from V and 12 bases from J, the junction kept 5 bases outside the gene matches. CDR3 in amino acids: CASSPGLAGGRQFF. In DNA, the CDR3 is TGTGCCAGTAGTCCGGGACTAGCGGGAGGACGGCAGTTCTTC.

The chain combines TRBV6-2 or TRBV6-3 with TRBJ2-3; 10 nucleotides line up with TRBD1. The CDR3 has 17 amino acids. In germline, CDR1 is MNHEY, CDR2 SVGEGT. Trimming removed 0 bases from V and 0 bases from J; junction bases left unmatched: 3. CDR3 in amino acids: CASSYSRQGASTDTQYF. DNA for the CDR3: TGTGCCAGCAGTTACTCCAGACAGGGGGCCAGCACAGATACGCAGTATTTT.

The rearrangement uses TRBV5-1 and TRBJ1-1; weak D call: TRBD1 (5 bases). CDR3 length: 18 residues. CDR1 and CDR2 (germline): SGHRS, YFSETQ. The V and J ends lost 0 bases and 0 bases respectively, with 18 bases between them. The CDR3 sequence: CASSLALRGGGMNTEAFF. CDR3 nucleotides: TGCGCCAGCAGCTTGGCCCTTAGGGGAGGCGGAATGAACACTGAAGCTTTCTTT.

The chain recombines TRBV28 with TRBJ2-6; D not resolved. Between the trimmed V and J ends, which lost 4 bases and 0 bases, there was a span of 7 bases. CDR3 length equals 15 residues. Germline V gene sequence: CDR1 MDHEN, CDR2 SYDVKM. The CDR3 DNA reads TGTGCCAGCAGTTCCCTCGGCTCTGGGGCCAACGTCCTGACTTTC. Its protein is CASSSLGSGANVLTF.

Regarding this clone: An end of the junction differs from the germline gene, which may be a read error. The rearrangement uses TRBV7-7 and TRBJ2-2; 7 bases are shared with TRBD1. The CDR3 length is 13 residues. Per germline, CDR1 SSHAT and CDR2 FNYEAQ (reference sequence). The CDR3 DNA reads as TGTGCTAGCAGCTTAGGGGGCTCCGGGGAGCTGTTTTTT. Its translation is CASSLGGSGELFF.